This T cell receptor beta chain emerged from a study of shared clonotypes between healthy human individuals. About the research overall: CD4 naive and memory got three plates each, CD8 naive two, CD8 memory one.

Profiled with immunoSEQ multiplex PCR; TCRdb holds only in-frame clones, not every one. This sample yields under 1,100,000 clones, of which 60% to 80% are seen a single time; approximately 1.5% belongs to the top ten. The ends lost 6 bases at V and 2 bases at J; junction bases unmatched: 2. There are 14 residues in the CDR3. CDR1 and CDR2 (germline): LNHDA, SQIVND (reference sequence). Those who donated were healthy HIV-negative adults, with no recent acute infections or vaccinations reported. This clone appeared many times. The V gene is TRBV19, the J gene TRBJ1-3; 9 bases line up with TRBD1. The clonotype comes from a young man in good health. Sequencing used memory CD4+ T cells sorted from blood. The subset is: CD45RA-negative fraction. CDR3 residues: CASRRQGAGNTIYF. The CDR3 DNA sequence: TGTGCCAGTAGACGACAGGGGGCTGGAAACACCATATATTTT.